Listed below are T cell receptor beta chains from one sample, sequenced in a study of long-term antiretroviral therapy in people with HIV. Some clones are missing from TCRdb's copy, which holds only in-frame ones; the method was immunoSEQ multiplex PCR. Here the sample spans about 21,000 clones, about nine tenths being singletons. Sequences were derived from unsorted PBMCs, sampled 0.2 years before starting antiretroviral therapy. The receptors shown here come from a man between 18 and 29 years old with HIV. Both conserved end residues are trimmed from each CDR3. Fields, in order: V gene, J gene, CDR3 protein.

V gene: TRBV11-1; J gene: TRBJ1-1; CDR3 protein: ASRRPNTEAF
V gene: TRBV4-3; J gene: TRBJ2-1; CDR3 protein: ASSQELAGGSYNEQF
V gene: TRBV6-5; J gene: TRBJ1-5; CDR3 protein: ASSYKPGVQPQH
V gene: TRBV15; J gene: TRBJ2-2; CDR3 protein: ATSRDWREGLTGELF
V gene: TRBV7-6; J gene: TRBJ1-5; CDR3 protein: ASSFGSNQPQH
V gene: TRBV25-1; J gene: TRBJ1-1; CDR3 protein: ASSDSSEAF
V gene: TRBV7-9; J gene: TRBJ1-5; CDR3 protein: ASSLEGLGQPQH
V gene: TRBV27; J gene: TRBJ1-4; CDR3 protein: ASSLNTEREKLF
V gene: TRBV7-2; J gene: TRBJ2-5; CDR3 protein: ASTQWKSQETQY
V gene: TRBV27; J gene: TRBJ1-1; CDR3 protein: ASSLRSNTEAF
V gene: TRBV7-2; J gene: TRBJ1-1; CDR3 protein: ATHPAAQDTEAF
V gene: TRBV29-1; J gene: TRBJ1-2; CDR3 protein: SVVQEGLPSGYT
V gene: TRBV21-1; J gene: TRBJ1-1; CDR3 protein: ASSIPRETGDTEAF
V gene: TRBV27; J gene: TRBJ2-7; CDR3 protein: ASSLGYEQY
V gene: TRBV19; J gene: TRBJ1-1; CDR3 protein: ASSIVGGRGSTEAF
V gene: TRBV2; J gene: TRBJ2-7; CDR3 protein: ASSVTAGSFEQY
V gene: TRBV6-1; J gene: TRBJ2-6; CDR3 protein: ASSDGISGANVLT
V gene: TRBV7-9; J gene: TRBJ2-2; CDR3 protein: ASSSSGATGELF
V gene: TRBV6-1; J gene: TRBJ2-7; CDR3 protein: ASSEHQGRYEQY
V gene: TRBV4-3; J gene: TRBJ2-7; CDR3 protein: ASSQSLGRSRYWEQY
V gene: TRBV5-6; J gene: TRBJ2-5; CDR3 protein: ASSVRREETQY
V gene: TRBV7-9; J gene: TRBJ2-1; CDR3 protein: ASSLARGAGSYNEQF
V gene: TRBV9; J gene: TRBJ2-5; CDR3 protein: ASSAGPGTNSQETQY
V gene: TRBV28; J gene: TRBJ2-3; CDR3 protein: ATGTRDTQY
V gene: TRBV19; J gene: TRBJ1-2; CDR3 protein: ASSIGGTVADLVDYT
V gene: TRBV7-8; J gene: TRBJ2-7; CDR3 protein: ASSLGGGAYEQY
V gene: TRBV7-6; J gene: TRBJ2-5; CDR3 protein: ATTALTQGAQY
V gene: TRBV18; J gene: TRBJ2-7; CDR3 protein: ASSPGTGVYEQY
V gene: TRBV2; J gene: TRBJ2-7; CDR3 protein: ASSLGAAYEQY
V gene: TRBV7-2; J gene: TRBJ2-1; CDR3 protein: ASSLGGIGYNEQF
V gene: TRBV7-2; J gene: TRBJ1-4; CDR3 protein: ASSPGGSGDEKPF
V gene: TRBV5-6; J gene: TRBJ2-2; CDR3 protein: ASSFGTGGIGELF
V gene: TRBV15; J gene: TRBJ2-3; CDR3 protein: ATLGSTDTQY
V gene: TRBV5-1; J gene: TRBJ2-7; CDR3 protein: ASSLAVSYEQY
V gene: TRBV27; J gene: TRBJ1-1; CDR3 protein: ASSRWGRFTEAF
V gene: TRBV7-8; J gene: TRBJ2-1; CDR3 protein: ASGGASGHEQF
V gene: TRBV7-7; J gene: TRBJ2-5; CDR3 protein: ASSLGSQRGGETQY
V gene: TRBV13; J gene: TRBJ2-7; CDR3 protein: ASSLERSPYEQY
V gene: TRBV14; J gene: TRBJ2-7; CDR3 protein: ASSNGVEAAK
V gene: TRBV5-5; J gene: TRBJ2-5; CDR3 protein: ASSFQGTGYGETQY
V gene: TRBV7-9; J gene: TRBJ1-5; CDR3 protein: ASSRSTGMGANQPQH
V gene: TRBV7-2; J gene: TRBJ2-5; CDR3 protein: ASSLVSGGGETQY
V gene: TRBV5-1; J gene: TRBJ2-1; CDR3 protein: ASRGEGAWNNEQF
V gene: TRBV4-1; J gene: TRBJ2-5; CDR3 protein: ASSQDVGQETQY
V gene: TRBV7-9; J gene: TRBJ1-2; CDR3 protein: ASSPGTYGYT